Each of the 4 T cell receptor beta chains below was sequenced from the same sample in a study of blood T cells in healthy people across ages. A second roughly 6 to 12 cycle PCR used barcoded and J-beta primers. Each CDR3 protein gets one entry after TCRdb re-called the 5' RACE reads with MiXCR. The sample consists of about a million distinct CDR3 sequences, roughly 52% of them appearing once. The sample consisted of blood. The receptor source for this set is a man aged 30-40 years in good health.

The chain has TRBV2 and TRBJ1-2; 7 nucleotides align to TRBD1. Losses at the gene ends were 7 bases for V and 0 bases for J; bases not matched to a gene: 8. From germline, CDR1 is SNHLY and CDR2 FYNNEI. The CDR3 consists of 15 residues. Written as DNA, the CDR3 is TGTGCCAGCATGATTGACAGGGTAGCTAACTATGGCTACACCTTC. Its translation is CASMIDRVANYGYTF.

This clonotype was recorded a few times. The rearrangement joins TRBV7-8 to TRBJ1-6; 10 bases map to TRBD1. The ends lost 5 bases at V and 9 bases at J; junction bases unmatched: 7. The CDR3 contains 15 residues. Germline V lookup: CDR1 SGHVS, CDR2 FQNEAQ. The CDR3 DNA reads TGTGCCAGCAGCCGTGGGACAGGGGTATCTTCACCCCTCCACTTT. Amino acid sequence: CASSRGTGVSSPLHF. The whole variable domain, remainder taken from reference TRBV7-8 and TRBJ1-6, is GAGVSQSPRYKVAKRGQDVALRCDPISGHVSLFWYQQALGQGPEFLTYFQNEAQLDKSGLPSDRFFAERPEGSVSTLKIQRTQQEDSAVYLCASSRGTGVSSPLHFGNGTRLTVT.

The chain is built from TRBV7-2 and TRBJ1-1; D is ambiguous. Trimming cost V 5 bases and J 6 bases, with 22 bases left between them. This CDR3 comprises 16 residues. Germline CDR1 reads SGHTA; CDR2 reads FQGNSA. CDR3 coding DNA: TGTGCCAGCAGCCAGAAAATTGGGAGACAAACGGCTGAAGCTTTCTTT. Translating it yields CASSQKIGRQTAEAFF.

The chain links TRBV12-3 or TRBV12-4 to TRBJ2-1; D is uncertain. V lost 0 bases to trimming and J lost 6 bases, with 12 bases between them. This CDR3 contains 15 residues. In nucleotides, the CDR3 is TGTGCCAGCAGTTTAGCAGGAGCCCGCGGCAATGAGCAGTTCTTC. Translation gives CASSLAGARGNEQFF.